Described below is a single T cell receptor (beta chain) sequence and its context. Preparation of the TCRbeta library was carried out with unique molecular identifiers. In TCRdb, the PCR reads were re-called with MiXCR into one record per CDR3 protein. The sample yields about 500,000 distinct CDR3 sequences, approximately 29% seen once. This sample is drawn from a study of T-cell reconstitution after alpha-beta-depleted transplantation in children. Per the germline V gene, CDR1 is SQVTM and CDR2 is ANQGSEA. This CDR3 has 14 amino acids. With V trimmed by 6 bases and J by 4 bases, 11 bases remained unmatched.

The origin of this receptor is a human donor who donated a stem cell graft to a child with aplastic anemia. The material was PBMCs from the stem cell graft donor, obtained from the stem cell graft. This rearrangement joins TRBV29-1 to TRBJ2-7, with 8 bases matching TRBD1. CDR3 nucleotides: TGCAGCGTGAGGGCAGGACAGGGATTTTACGAGCAGTACTTC. It yields the protein CSVRAGQGFYEQYF.